This T cell receptor beta chain was identified during a study of Ad26.COV2.S vaccination and SARS-CoV-2 variants. Study as a whole: The donor belonged to the COV1001 Ad26.COV2.S trial arm. Intramuscular Ad26.COV2.S at 5x10^10 or 1x10^11 viral particles.

TCRdb keeps only in-frame clones here, not all; method: immunoSEQ multiplex PCR. The data show hundreds of thousands of clones, over 80% seen once. Treatment specified: 15 to 20 received Ad26.COV2.S at low or high dose, single or two shots; several received placebo; per-sample allocation not given. Sampling was performed 63 days after the first vaccine or placebo injection. In Boston, an adult donor aged 18-55 years took part. Participants' vaccine, an Ad26 vector, delivered Wuhan-strain SARS-CoV-2 spike. V was clipped by 8 bases and J by 4 bases, with 14 bases between them. The CDR3 is made up of 13 amino acids. The V gene's germline CDR1 is KGHSH and CDR2 LQKENI.

This chain uses TRBV18 with TRBJ2-5; D not resolved. Material: peripheral blood, obtained in a trial of Ad26.COV2.S vaccine versus placebo. The TCR originated in a person between 18 and 65 years old who received the Ad26.COV2.S COVID-19 vaccine or a placebo. The CDR3 is CASTGLILETQYF. The CDR3 coding sequence is TGTGCCAGCACCGGCCTAATCCTAGAGACCCAGTACTTC.